This T cell receptor beta chain comes out of a study of Graves' ophthalmopathy and Graves' hyperthyroidism. Study results and caveats: The model predicted ophthalmopathy progression with more than 70% sensitivity and less than 85% specificity.

This clonotype was seen only a few times. Its antigen is as yet unknown. Trimming took 5 bases from V and 2 from J; bases not matched to a gene: 5. CDR1 and CDR2 from the germline V gene are MGHRA and YSYEKL. The CDR3 length is 14 residues. RNA transcripts provided the template for amplifying TCR beta CDR3 regions. Amplification began with first-round RT-PCR using HTBI primers, then second-round multiplex PCR was performed. Each CDR3 protein gets one entry after TCRdb re-called the multiplex PCR reads with MiXCR. This table has just over 400,000 distinct CDR3 sequences, about 21% appearing once. This clonotype was obtained from a woman aged 18 to 35 with stable Graves' hyperthyroidism. The specimen was peripheral blood. The chain carries TRBV4-1 and TRBJ2-7; 8 bases align to TRBD2. In nucleotides, the CDR3 is TGCGCCAGCAGCAGTAGCGGGATAACCTACGAGCAGTACTTC. Protein: CASSSSGITYEQYF.